This T cell receptor (beta chain) was sequenced for a study of cytomegalovirus exposure and HLA in healthy donors. Study conclusions and caveats: 87-base-pair reads could not separate some V segments, including TRBV6-2 and TRBV6-3. Reports described diagnosis of cytomegalovirus status by the classifier as highly specific and sensitive.

The study ran its PCR with 60 Vbeta and 13 Jbeta primers. Measured with immunoSEQ multiplex PCR; TCRdb has only the in-frame clones, and not every one. The repertoire holds around 100,000 clones, with approximately 81% as singletons. Germline V lookup: CDR1 SGDLS, CDR2 YYNGEE. Trimming stripped 0 bases from V and 0 bases from J, with 10 bases between. This CDR3 has 15 amino acids. A remark on this clone: Its matching antigen is unknown.

This sequence joins TRBV9 and TRBJ2-7, with D possibly matching TRBD2 (7 bases). The receptor's source is a woman aged 65 to 85 in good health and CMV-seropositive. The specimen was PBMCs. The CDR3 protein is CASSVGRGGSYEQYF. The CDR3 DNA sequence: TGTGCCAGCAGCGTAGGTAGGGGGGGCTCCTACGAGCAGTACTTC. Full variable domain (missing parts from reference TRBV9 and TRBJ2-7): DSGVTQTPKHLITATGQRVTLRCSPRSGDLSVYWYQQSLDQGLQFLIQYYNGEERAKGNILERFSAQQFPDLHSELNLSSLELGDSALYFCASSVGRGGSYEQYFGPGTRLTVT.